Included here is one T cell receptor beta chain sequence, with context. Its antigen is unidentified. The sample is drawn from a study of cytomegalovirus exposure and HLA in healthy donors. Assay used: immunoSEQ multiplex PCR; TCRdb lists only in-frame clones, some missing. This table has 250,000 to 300,000 clones, 80% to 90% appearing once. General study findings and limits: The study listed about 150 cytomegalovirus-associated TCR beta chains.

This CDR3 spans 13 amino acids. CDR1 MRHNA and CDR2 SNTAGT come from the germline V gene. Trimming shortened V by 8 bases and J by 3 bases, and 13 bases separated the two germline ends. The genes are TRBV6-4 and TRBJ1-1; D gene unclear. Sequenced input: PBMCs. This clonotype was sampled from a woman under 30 in good health and CMV-seronegative. CDR3 region: CASRTSVDTEAFF. The CDR3 nucleotides are TGTGCCAGCCGCACATCAGTGGACACTGAAGCTTTCTTT.